The T cell receptor beta chain described here comes from a study of blood T cell repertoires in COVID-19. In the original processing: Reference gene primers were amplified, and this amplification served to estimate nucleated cell counts. Only in-frame clones appear in the TCRdb table, and some are missing; sequencing was by immunoSEQ multiplex PCR. That table furnishes V, J and clone size, whereas the DNA furnished D and trimming. The sample lists about 200,000 clones, approximately 80% seen once, with around 6.9% in the top ten. Germline loops: CDR1 MDHEN, CDR2 SYDVKM. With V trimmed by 7 bases and J by 0 bases, 2 bases remained unmatched. This CDR3 contains 14 residues.

The chain combines TRBV28 with TRBJ2-3; the match to TRBD1 covers 9 bases. This receptor was identified in a man aged 55 to 70 with acute or convalescent COVID-19. What was sequenced was peripheral blood. CDR3 protein: CASKGQGSTDTQYF. The CDR3 DNA is TGTGCCAGCAAGGGACAGGGTAGCACAGATACGCAGTATTTT.